The next 20 T cell receptor beta chains were all read from a single sample in a study of blood T cell repertoires in COVID-19. The assay was immunoSEQ multiplex PCR, and TCRdb's table has in-frame clones only and misses some. The table records some 160,000 clones, around 89% of them present only once. The source material was peripheral blood. The receptor source for this set is a man aged 55 to 70 with acute or convalescent COVID-19.

The chain carries TRBV3-1 (or the pseudogene TRBV3-2) and TRBJ1-1; 8 bases line up with TRBD1. Germline V gene lookup returns CDR1 LGHDT and CDR2 YNNKEL (reference sequence). The ends lost 7 bases at V and 5 bases at J; junction bases unmatched: 9. The CDR3 loop spans 14 amino acids. This CDR3 reads CASTRTGRGTEAFF. The CDR3 coding sequence is TGTGCCAGCACTCGGACAGGGAGGGGAACTGAAGCTTTCTTT.

This chain connects TRBV5-1 to TRBJ1-1, with a weak D call TRBD1 (5 bases). The CDR3 is 14 amino acids. Deletions cut 2 bases from V and 0 bases from J, with 8 bases between. CDR1 is SGHRS and CDR2 is YFSETQ in the germline V gene. Here the CDR3 DNA reads TGCGCCAGCAGCTTCAGACAGATGAACACTGAAGCTTTCTTT. As protein: CASSFRQMNTEAFF.

V is TRBV9 and J is TRBJ1-1, with 7 nucleotides matching TRBD1. Germline CDR1 is SGDLS and CDR2 is YYNGEE. This CDR3 region has 17 residues. V lost 4 bases, J lost 11 bases, and 23 bases stayed unmatched. The CDR3 coding sequence is TGTGCCAGCAGCCCCTCCACCGAGACAGGGATTGTGGGTCAGGCTTTCTTT. Translated: CASSPSTETGIVGQAFF.

This clone was seen more than once but under ten times. The chain has TRBV30 and TRBJ1-5; D unclear. From germline, CDR1 is GTSNPN and CDR2 SVGIG (reference sequence). The CDR3 sequence is 14 residues long. V shed 0 bases and J shed 4 bases, with 10 bases lying between them. The CDR3 is CAWSVKERNQPQHF. The CDR3 region has the DNA TGTGCCTGGAGTGTAAAGGAGAGAAATCAGCCCCAGCATTTT.

J is TRBJ2-1 and V is TRBV6-5, with TRBD1 matching over 7 bases. V was pared by 7 bases and J by 3 bases, with 6 bases of the junction left unmatched. Germline V gene data show CDR1 as MNHEY and CDR2 as SVGAGI. This CDR3 has 14 amino acids. CDR3 in amino acids: CASIPGQSYNEQFF. The CDR3 DNA sequence: TGTGCCAGCATCCCGGGACAGAGCTACAATGAGCAGTTCTTC.

The gene calls are TRBV7-9 and TRBJ1-3; TRBD1 might be the D (5 bases). Germline loops: CDR1 SEHNR, CDR2 FQNEAQ (reference sequence). The CDR3 totals 14 residues. V was shortened by 4 bases and J by 4 bases, with 11 bases between the two germline ends. CDR3 loop: CASSSSRVGNTIYF. In DNA, the CDR3 is TGTGCCAGCAGCTCCTCCAGGGTCGGAAACACCATATATTTT.

In nucleotides, the CDR3 is TGCGCCAGCAGTAACAGGGGCGCCTACGAGCAGTACTTC. Translated: CASSNRGAYEQYF. The V and J genes are TRBV10-2 and TRBJ2-7; 7 positions match TRBD1. Germline-derived CDR1 and CDR2 are WSHSY and SAAADI. Losses at the gene ends were 5 bases for V and 2 bases for J; bases not matched to a gene: 3. The CDR3 has 13 residues.

V is TRBV19 and J is TRBJ1-5; a possible D gene is TRBD1 (5 bases). V lost 8 bases, J lost 3 bases, and 11 bases lay in between. Germline assignment: CDR1 LNHDA and CDR2 SQIVND (reference sequence). The CDR3 totals 13 residues. CDR3 in DNA: TGTGCCAGTTGCCGGGACTCCAATCAGCCCCAGCATTTT. This sequence encodes CASCRDSNQPQHF.

The V gene is TRBV6-6, the J gene TRBJ2-7; TRBD1 matches at 7 bases. With V trimmed by 2 bases and J by 2 bases, 9 bases remained unmatched. Per the germline V gene, CDR1 is MNHNY and CDR2 is SVGAGI (reference sequence). CDR3 size: 16 residues. This CDR3 is CASSYGRTGVAYEQYF. DNA for the CDR3: TGTGCCAGCAGTTACGGAAGAACAGGGGTGGCCTACGAGCAGTACTTC.

The rearrangement uses TRBV12-3 or TRBV12-4 and TRBJ1-5; TRBD1 aligns across 7 bases. This CDR3 has 13 residues. The V gene end was trimmed by 5 bases and the J gene end by 3 bases; junction bases not matched to a gene: 1. The CDR3 spells CASSDRVNQPQHF. The CDR3 DNA reads TGTGCCAGCAGTGACAGGGTCAATCAGCCCCAGCATTTT.

This chain uses TRBV4-2 with TRBJ2-1; TRBD1 agrees at 8 bases. Germline loops: CDR1 LGHNA, CDR2 YNFKEQ. The CDR3 totals 15 residues. J lost 8 bases, V lost 1 base, and 7 bases had no gene match. The CDR3 loop is CASSQVRGQGHEQFF. CDR3 DNA: TGTGCCAGCAGCCAAGTTCGAGGACAGGGCCATGAGCAGTTCTTC.

This chain uses TRBV11-2 with TRBJ2-1; 8 bases agree with TRBD2. The junction had 7 bases not matched to a gene; V was cut back by 6 bases and J by 0 bases. This CDR3 contains 16 residues. Germline V gene data show CDR1 as SGHAT and CDR2 as FQNNGV. For the CDR3, the DNA is TGTGCCAGCAGTCCCACGGGGGGGATCTCCTACAATGAGCAGTTCTTC. Translated, it gives CASSPTGGISYNEQFF.

V and J are TRBV5-6 and TRBJ2-1, with 9 nucleotides matching TRBD1. The germline gives CDR1 SGHDT, CDR2 YYEEEE. Losses at the gene ends were 4 bases for V and 4 bases for J; bases not matched to a gene: 9. The CDR3 consists of 16 residues. CDR3 DNA: TGTGCCAGCAGCCCTACGGACAGGGGAGCTTACAATGAGCAGTTCTTC. Amino acid sequence: CASSPTDRGAYNEQFF.

This chain uses TRBV7-2 with TRBJ2-2; perhaps TRBD1 as D (6 bases). CDR3 length: 15 residues. Germline V gene sequence: CDR1 SGHTA, CDR2 FQGNSA. V was pared by 2 bases and J by 5 bases, with 12 bases between. Here the CDR3 DNA reads TGTGCCAGCAGCTTATCGTCAGGGGTTACCGGGGAGCTGTTTTTT. Its protein is CASSLSSGVTGELFF.

The J gene is TRBJ1-5, the V gene TRBV18; no firm D call. The CDR3 is made up of 14 amino acids. Germline-derived CDR1 and CDR2 are KGHSH and LQKENI. Trimming took 5 bases from V and 0 from J, leaving 8 bases between them. The CDR3 spells CASSELTSNQPQHF. CDR3 nucleotide sequence: TGTGCCAGCTCAGAGCTTACTAGCAATCAGCCCCAGCATTTT. Looking up the rest from reference TRBV18 and TRBJ1-5 gives the full variable domain: NAGVMQNPRHLVRRRGQEARLRCSPMKGHSHVYWYRQLPEEGLKFMVYLQKENIIDESGMPKERFSAEFPKEGPSILRIQQVVRGDSAAYFCASSELTSNQPQHFGDGTRLSIL.

CDR3 loop: CASGRLTGDITGELFF. The CDR3 DNA is TGTGCCAGCGGACGTCTTACCGGGGATATCACCGGGGAGCTGTTTTTT. The chain couples TRBV2 to TRBJ2-2, with D possibly TRBD2 on 5 matching bases. Trimming left V 8 bases short and J 4 bases short, with 20 bases between. CDR3 size: 16 residues. The V gene's germline CDR1 is SNHLY and CDR2 FYNNEI.

The J gene is TRBJ1-2, the V gene TRBV7-9; possibly TRBD1 for D (5 bases). Trimming cost V 4 bases and J 5 bases, with 11 bases left between them. The CDR3 consists of 13 residues. Germline assignment: CDR1 SEHNR and CDR2 FQNEAQ (reference sequence). CDR3 nucleotides: TGTGCCAGCAGCTCCCACAGGTTATATGGCTACACCTTC. Protein sequence: CASSSHRLYGYTF.

This chain joins TRBV5-8 and TRBJ2-2; 7 bases align to TRBD1. Germline-derived CDR1 and CDR2 are SGHTS and YDEGEE. CDR3 length equals 14 residues. V lost 4 bases, J lost 6 bases, and 6 bases stayed unmatched. DNA for the CDR3: TGTGCCAGCAGCCTGACAGGGTTGGCCGGGGAGCTGTTTTTT. Its protein product is CASSLTGLAGELFF.

The rearrangement uses TRBV6-4 and TRBJ1-1, with 9 bases aligning to TRBD1. With V trimmed by 7 bases and J by 5 bases, 8 bases remained unmatched. Germline-derived CDR1 and CDR2 are MRHNA and SNTAGT. The CDR3 runs 14 residues. CDR3 nucleotides: TGTGCCAGCACCTTGACAGGGGGAACGACTGAAGCTTTCTTT. Translating it yields CASTLTGGTTEAFF.

This clone was observed a handful of times. The J gene is TRBJ2-5, the V gene TRBV27; D might be TRBD1 (5 bases). V was pared by 0 bases and J by 4 bases, with 6 bases between. This CDR3 has 13 amino acids. Germline CDR1 and CDR2: MNHEY and SMNVEV (reference sequence). The CDR3 coding sequence is TGTGCCAGCAGTTTATCAGGGGTAGAGACCCAGTACTTC. It encodes CASSLSGVETQYF.